This TCR beta chain was sequenced during a study of shared clonotypes between healthy human individuals. Measured with immunoSEQ multiplex PCR; TCRdb has only the in-frame clones, and not every one. Among hundreds of thousands of clones listed, 90% to 96% were seen once. Study-level results: Estimated richness was generally greater in naive than memory subsets. Read depth was anticipated to influence clonotype sharing among donors.

A word on this clone: What it binds is unknown.

There are 15 residues in the CDR3. Germline assignment: CDR1 MNHEY and CDR2 SVGAGI. Trimming shortened V by 2 bases and J by 5 bases, and 13 bases separated the two germline ends. This sequence joins TRBV6-5 and TRBJ2-1, with no clear D. The clonotype originates from a woman in her twenties or thirties in good health. The sequenced material came from naive CD4+ T cells sorted from blood. Documented subset: CD45RA+ positively selected. CDR3 nucleotides: TGTGCCAGCAGTTACGGGTATTCCGAACACAATGAGCAGTTCTTC. Its translation is CASSYGYSEHNEQFF.